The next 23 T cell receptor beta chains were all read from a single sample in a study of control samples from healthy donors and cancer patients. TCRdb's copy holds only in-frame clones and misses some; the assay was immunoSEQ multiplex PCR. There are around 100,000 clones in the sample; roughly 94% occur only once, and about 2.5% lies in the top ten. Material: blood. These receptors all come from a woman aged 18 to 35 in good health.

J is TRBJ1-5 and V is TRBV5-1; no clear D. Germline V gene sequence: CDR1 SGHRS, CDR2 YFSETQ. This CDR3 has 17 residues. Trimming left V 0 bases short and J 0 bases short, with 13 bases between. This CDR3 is CASSLAFGQASNQPQHF. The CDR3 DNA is TGCGCCAGCAGCTTGGCCTTTGGGCAGGCTAGCAATCAGCCCCAGCATTTT.

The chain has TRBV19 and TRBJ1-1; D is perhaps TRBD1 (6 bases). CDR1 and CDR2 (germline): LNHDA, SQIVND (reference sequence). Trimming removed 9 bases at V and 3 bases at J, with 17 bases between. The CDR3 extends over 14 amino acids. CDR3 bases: TGTGCCAGGATGGGGGGGCCGCATCACACTGAAGCTTTCTTT. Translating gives CARMGGPHHTEAFF.

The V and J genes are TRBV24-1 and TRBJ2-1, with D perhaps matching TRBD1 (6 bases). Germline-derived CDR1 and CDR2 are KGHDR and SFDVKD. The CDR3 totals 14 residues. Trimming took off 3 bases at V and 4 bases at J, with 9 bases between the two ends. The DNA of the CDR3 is TGTGCCACCAGTGATCACAGGGTTTACAATGAGCAGTTCTTC. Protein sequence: CATSDHRVYNEQFF.

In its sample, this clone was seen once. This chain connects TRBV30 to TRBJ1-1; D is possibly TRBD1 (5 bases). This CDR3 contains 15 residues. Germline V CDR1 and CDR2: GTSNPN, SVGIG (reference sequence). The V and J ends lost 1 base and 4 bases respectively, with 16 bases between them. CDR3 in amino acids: CAWSEGSGFVTEAFF. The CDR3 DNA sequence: TGTGCCTGGAGTGAGGGGTCGGGGTTTGTCACTGAAGCTTTCTTT.

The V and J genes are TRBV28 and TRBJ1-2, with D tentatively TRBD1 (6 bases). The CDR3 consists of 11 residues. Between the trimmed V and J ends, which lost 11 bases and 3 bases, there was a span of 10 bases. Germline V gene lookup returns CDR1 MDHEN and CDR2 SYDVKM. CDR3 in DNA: TGTGCCGGACGGACAGACTATGGCTACACCTTC. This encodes CAGRTDYGYTF.

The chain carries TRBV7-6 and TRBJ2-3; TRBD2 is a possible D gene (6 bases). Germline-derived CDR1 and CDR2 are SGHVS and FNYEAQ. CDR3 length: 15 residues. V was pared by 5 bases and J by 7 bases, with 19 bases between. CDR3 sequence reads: CASSGLRDGVYTQYF. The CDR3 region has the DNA TGTGCCAGCAGCGGCCTGCGGGACGGGGTTTATACGCAGTATTTT. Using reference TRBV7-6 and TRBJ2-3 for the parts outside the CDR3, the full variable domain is GAGVSQSPRYKVTKRGQDVALRCDPISGHVSLYWYRQALGQGPEFLTYFNYEAQQDKSGLPNDRFSAERPEGSISTLTIQRTEQRDSAMYRCASSGLRDGVYTQYFGPGTRLTVL.

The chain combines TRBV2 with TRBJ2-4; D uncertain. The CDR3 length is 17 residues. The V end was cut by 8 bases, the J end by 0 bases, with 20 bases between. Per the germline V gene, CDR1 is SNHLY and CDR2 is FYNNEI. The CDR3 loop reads CASPKGEGNLAKNIQYF. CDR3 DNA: TGTGCCAGCCCTAAGGGTGAAGGGAATCTAGCCAAAAACATTCAGTACTTC.

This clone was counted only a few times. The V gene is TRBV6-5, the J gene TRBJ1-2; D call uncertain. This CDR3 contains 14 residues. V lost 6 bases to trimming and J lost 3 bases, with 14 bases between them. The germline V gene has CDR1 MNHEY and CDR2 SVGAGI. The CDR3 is CASSTAGPDYGYTF. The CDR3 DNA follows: TGTGCCAGCAGCACGGCAGGCCCTGACTATGGCTACACCTTC.

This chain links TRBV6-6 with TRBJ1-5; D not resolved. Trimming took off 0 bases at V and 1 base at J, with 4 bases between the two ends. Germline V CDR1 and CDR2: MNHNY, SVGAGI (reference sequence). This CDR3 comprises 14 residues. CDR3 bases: TGTGCCAGCAGTTACTCTCCGAGCAATCAGCCCCAGCATTTT. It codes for CASSYSPSNQPQHF.

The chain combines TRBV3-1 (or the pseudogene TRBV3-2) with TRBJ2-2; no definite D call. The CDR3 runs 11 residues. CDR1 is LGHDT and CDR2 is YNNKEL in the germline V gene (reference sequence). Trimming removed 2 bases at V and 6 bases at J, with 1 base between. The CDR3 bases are TGTGCCAGCAGCCAATCCGGGGAGCTGTTTTTT. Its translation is CASSQSGELFF.

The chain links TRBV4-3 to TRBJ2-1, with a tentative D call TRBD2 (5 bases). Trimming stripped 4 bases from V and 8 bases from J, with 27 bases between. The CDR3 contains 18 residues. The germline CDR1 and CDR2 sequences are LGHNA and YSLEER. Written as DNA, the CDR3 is TGCGCCAGCAGCCCACCCCCCCACCCCCGAGCGGCCTTCCATGAGCAGTTCTTC. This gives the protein CASSPPPHPRAAFHEQFF.

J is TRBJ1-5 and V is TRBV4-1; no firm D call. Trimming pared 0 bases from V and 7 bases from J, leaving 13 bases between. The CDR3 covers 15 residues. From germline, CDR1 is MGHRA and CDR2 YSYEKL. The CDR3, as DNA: TGCGCCAGCAGCCAAGAGGCTAAGGAGTACCAGCCCCAGCATTTT. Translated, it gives CASSQEAKEYQPQHF.

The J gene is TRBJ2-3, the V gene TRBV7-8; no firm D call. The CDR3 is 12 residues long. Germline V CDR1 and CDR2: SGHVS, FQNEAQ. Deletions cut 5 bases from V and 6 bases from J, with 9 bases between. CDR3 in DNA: TGTGCCAGCAGCCTTGGATTTGATACGCAGTATTTT. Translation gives CASSLGFDTQYF.

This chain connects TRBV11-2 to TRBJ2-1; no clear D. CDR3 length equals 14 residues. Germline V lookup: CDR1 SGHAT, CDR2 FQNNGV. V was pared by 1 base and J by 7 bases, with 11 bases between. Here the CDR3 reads CASSLGSSWNEQFF. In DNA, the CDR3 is TGTGCCAGCAGCTTAGGGTCCTCGTGGAATGAGCAGTTCTTC.

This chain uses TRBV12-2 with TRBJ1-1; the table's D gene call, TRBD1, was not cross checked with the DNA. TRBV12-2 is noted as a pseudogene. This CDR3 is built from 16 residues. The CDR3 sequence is CASRLGQGIMNTEAFF. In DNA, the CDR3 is TGTGCAAGTCGCTTAGGACAGGGGATCATGAACACTGAAGCTTTCTTT.

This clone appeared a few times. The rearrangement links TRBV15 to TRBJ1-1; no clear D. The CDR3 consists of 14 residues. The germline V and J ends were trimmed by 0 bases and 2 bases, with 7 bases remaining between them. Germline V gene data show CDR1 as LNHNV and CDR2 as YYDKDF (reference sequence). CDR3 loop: CATSREGRNTEAFF. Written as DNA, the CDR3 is TGTGCCACCAGCAGAGAAGGCAGAAACACTGAAGCTTTCTTT.

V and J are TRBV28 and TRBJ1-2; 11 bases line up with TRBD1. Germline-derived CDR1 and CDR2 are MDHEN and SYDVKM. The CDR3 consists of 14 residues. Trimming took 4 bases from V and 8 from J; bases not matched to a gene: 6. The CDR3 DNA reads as TGTGCCAGCAGTTCGGGACAGGGGGTAAACGGCTACACCTTC. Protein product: CASSSGQGVNGYTF.

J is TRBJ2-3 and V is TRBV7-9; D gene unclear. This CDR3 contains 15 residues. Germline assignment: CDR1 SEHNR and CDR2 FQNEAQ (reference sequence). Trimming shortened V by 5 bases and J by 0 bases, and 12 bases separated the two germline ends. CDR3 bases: TGTGCCAGCAGCCCCAGGAGTCATAGCACAGATACGCAGTATTTT. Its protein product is CASSPRSHSTDTQYF.

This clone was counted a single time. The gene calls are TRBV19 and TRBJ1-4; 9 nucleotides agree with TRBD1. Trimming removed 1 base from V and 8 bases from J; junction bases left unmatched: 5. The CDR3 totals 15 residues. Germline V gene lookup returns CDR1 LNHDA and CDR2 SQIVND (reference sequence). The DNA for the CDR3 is TGTGCCAGTAGTATAGGGACAGGGGTTGAGGAAAAACTGTTTTTT. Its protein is CASSIGTGVEEKLFF.

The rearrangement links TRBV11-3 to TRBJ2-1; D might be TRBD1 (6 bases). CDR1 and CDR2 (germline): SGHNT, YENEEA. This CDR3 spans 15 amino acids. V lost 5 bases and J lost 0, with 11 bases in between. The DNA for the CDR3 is TGTGCCAGCAGCCGAACAGGGAGCTCCTACAATGAGCAGTTCTTC. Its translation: CASSRTGSSYNEQFF.

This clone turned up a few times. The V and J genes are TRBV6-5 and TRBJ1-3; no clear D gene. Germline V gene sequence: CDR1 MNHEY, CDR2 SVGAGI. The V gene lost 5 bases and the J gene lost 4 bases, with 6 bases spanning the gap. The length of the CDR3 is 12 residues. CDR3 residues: CASSRTGNTIYF. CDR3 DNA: TGTGCCAGCAGTCGAACAGGAAACACCATATATTTT.

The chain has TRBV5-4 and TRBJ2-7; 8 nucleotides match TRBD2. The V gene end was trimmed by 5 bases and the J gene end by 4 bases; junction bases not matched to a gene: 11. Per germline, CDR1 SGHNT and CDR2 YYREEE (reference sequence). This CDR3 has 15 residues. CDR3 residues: CASSRTTSGAYEQYF. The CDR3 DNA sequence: TGTGCCAGCAGTCGTACCACTAGCGGAGCATACGAGCAGTACTTC.

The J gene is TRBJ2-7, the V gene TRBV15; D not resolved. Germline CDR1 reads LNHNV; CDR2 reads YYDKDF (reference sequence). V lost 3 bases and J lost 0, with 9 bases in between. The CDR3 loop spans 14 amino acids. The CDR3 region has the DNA TGTGCCACCAGCAGGCACACAAGCTCCTACGAGCAGTACTTC. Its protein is CATSRHTSSYEQYF.